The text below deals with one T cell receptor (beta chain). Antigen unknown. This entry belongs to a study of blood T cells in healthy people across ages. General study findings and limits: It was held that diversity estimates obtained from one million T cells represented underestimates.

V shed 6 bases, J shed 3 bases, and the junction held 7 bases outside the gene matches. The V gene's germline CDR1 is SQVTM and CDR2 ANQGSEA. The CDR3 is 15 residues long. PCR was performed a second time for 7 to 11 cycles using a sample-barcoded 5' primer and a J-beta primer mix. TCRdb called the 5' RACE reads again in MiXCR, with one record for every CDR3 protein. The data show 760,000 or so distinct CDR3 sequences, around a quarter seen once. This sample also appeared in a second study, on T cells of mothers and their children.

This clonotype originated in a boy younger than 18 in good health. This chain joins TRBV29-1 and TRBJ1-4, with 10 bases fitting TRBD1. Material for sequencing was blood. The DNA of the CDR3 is TGCAGCGTACGCGGGGACAGGGGAGCTAATGAAAAACTGTTTTTT. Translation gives CSVRGDRGANEKLFF.